Here is one T cell receptor beta chain with its context. The antigen it recognizes is unknown. Base-call qualities are not available, and no considerably larger clone is one nucleotide away. Trimming takes 6 bases off V and 8 bases off J; junction bases not matched to a gene: 17. Reading the germline V gene gives CDR1 SGHDN and CDR2 FVKESK. The CDR3, cysteine through phenylalanine, is 17 amino acids long. Just CDR3 DNA is preserved here, 51 bases in frame from base 1. The source of the sample is a study of T cell changes during pregnancy in multiple sclerosis (dated by TCRdb to the late 2010s). In the study overall: Changes in the T cell repertoire over the course of pregnancy were examined in this study in women with multiple sclerosis.

Libraries were constructed by the immunoSEQ multiplex PCR assay. TCRdb's version of the immuneACCESS table is confined to in-frame rearrangements and falls short of the full clone set. An unresolved V gene accounts for under half of the shortfall where checked; the remainder is of unknown origin. The sample records about 40,000 clones, approximately 90% of which are singletons. Of the sample, 1% to 1.5% falls within the top ten clones. The source material was peripheral blood, sampled before pregnancy. The TCR originated in a female donor with multiple sclerosis, enrolled in a pregnancy study. This chain is built from TRBV14 and TRBJ2-1, with 9 central nucleotides matching TRBD1. The CDR3 corresponds to CASSQRTIRGTGYEQFF. DNA sequence: TGTGCCAGCAGTCAAAGGACCATCAGGGGGACAGGGTATGAGCAGTTCTTC.